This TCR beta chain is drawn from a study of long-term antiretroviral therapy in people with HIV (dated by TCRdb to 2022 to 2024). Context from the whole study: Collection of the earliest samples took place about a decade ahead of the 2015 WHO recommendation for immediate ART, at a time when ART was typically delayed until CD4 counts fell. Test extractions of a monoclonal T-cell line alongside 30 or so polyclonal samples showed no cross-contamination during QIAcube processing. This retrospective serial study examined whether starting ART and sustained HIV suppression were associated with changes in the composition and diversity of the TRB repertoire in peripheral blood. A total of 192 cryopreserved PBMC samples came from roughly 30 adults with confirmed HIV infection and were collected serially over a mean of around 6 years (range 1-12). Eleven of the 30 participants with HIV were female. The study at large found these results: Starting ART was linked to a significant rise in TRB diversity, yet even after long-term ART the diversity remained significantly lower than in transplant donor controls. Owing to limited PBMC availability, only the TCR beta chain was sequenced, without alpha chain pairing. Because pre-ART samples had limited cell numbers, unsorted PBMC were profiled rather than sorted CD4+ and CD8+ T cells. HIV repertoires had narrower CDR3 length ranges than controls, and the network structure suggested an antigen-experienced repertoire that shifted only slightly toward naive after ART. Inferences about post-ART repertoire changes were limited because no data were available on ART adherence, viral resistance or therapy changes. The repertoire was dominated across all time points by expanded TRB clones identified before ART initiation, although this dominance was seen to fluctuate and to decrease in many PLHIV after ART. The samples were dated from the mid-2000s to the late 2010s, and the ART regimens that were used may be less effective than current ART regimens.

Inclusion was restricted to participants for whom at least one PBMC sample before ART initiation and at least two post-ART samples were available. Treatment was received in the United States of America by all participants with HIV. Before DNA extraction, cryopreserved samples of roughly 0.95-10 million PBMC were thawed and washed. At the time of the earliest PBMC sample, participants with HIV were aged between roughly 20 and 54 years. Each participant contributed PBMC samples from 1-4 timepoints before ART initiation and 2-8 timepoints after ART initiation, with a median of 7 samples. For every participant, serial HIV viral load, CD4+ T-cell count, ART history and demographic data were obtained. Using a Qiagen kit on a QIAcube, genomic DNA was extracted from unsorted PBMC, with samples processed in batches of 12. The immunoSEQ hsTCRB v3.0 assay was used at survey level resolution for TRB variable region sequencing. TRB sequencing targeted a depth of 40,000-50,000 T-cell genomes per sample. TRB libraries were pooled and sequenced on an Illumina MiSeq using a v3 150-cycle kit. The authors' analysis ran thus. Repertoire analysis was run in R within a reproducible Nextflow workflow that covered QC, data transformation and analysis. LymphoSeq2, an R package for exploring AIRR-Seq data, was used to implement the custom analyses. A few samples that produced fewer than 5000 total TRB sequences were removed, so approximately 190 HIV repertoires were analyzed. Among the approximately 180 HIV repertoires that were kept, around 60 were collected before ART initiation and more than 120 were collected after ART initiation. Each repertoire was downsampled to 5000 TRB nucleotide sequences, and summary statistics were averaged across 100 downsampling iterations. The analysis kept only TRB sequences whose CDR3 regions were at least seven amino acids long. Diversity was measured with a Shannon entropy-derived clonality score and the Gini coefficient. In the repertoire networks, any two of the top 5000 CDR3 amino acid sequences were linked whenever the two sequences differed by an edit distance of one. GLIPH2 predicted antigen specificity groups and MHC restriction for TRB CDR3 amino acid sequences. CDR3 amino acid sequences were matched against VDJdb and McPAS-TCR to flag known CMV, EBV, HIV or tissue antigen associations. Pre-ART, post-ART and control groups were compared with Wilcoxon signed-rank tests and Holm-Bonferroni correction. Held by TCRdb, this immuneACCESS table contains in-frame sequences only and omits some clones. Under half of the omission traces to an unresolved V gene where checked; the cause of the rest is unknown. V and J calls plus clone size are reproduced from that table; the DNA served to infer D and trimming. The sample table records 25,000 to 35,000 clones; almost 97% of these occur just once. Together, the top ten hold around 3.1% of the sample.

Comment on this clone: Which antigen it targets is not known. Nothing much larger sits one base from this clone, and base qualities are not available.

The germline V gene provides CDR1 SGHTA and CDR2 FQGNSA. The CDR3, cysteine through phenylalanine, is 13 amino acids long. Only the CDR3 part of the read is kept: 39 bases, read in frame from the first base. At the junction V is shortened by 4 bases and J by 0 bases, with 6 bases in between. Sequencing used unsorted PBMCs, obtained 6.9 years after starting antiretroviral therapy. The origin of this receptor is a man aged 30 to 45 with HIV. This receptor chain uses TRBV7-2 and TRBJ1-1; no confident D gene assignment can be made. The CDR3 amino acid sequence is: CASSSGVNTEAFF. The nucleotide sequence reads TGTGCCAGCAGCTCCGGGGTGAACACTGAAGCTTTCTTT. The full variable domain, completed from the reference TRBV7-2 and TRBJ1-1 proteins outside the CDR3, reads GAGVSQSPSNKVTEKGKDVELRCDPISGHTALYWYRQSLGQGLEFLIYFQGNSAPDKSGLPSDRFSAERTGGSVSTLTIQRTQQEDSAVYLCASSSGVNTEAFFGQGTRLTVV.